This T cell receptor (beta chain) derives from a study of post-analysis software for immune sequencing data. Study findings and constraints: Under F measure analysis, samples from one preparation batch co-clustered strongly. In patients, 4 to 6 TRBV segments were more frequent than in controls, with TRBV5-6, TRBV5-1 and TRBV20-1 among them.

TCR beta cDNA libraries had unique molecular identifiers. TCRdb processed the PCR reads anew with MiXCR; each CDR3 protein has one entry. In the table there are over 700,000 distinct CDR3 sequences, less than 35% of which are singletons. V lost 2 bases and J 6 bases, leaving 9 bases between the germline ends. The CDR3 extends over 13 amino acids. Germline V gene sequence: CDR1 MNHEY, CDR2 SMNVEV (reference sequence). Comments on this clonotype: Its antigen is unidentified.

The chain couples TRBV27 to TRBJ2-3; D unresolved. The sequence was obtained from a girl aged 10-17 years with multiple sclerosis. The sequenced sample consisted of blood. The DNA for the CDR3 is TGTGCCAGCAGTTTAGACGTCGGGGATACGCAGTATTTT. This codes for CASSLDVGDTQYF.